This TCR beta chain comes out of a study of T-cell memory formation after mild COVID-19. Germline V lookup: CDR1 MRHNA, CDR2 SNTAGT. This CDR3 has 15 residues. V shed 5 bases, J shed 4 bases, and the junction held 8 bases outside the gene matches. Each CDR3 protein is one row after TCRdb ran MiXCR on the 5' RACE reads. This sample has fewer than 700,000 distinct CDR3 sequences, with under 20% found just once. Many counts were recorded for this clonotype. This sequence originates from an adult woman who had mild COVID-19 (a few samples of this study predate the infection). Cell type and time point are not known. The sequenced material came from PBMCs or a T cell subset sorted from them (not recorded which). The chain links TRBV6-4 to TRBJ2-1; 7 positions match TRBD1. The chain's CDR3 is CASSTEGAGYNEQFF. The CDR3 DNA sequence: TGTGCCAGCAGTACCGAGGGGGCAGGGTACAATGAGCAGTTCTTC.